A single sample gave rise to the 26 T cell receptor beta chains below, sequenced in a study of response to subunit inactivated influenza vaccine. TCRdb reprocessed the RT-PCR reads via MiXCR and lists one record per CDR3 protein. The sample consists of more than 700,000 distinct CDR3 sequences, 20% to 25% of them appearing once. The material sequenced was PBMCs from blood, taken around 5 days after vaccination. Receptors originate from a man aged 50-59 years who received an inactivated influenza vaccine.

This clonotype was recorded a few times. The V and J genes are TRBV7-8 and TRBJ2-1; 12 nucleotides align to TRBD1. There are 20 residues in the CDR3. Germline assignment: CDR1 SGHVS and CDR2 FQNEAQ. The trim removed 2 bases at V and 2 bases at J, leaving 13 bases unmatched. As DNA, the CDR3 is TGTGCCAGCAGCTTATGGGGGGACAGGGGGCTAGCGGGACCCTACAATGAGCAGTTCTTC. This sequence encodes CASSLWGDRGLAGPYNEQFF.

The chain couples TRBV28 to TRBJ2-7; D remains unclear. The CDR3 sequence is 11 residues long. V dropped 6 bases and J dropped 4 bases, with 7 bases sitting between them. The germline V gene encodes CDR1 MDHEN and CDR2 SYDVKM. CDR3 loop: CASRTKYEQYF. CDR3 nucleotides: TGTGCCAGCAGGACAAAATACGAGCAGTACTTC. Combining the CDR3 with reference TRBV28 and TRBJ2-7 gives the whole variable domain DVKVTQSSRYLVKRTGEKVFLECVQDMDHENMFWYRQDPGLGLRLIYFSYDVKMKEKGDIPEGYSVSREKKERFSLILESASTNQTSMYLCASRTKYEQYFGPGTRLTVT.

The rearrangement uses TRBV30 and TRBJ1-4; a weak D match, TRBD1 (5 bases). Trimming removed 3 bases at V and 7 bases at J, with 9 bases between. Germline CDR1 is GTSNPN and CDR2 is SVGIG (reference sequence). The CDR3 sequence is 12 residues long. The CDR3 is CAWSQGSEKLFF. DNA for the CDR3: TGTGCCTGGAGCCAGGGAAGTGAAAAACTGTTTTTT.

CDR3 sequence: CASSQDFGPGEQFF. The CDR3 nucleotides read TGTGCCAGCAGCCAAGATTTCGGACCCGGTGAGCAGTTCTTC. V and J are TRBV3-1 and TRBJ2-1; unclear D gene. Germline values: CDR1 LGHDT, CDR2 YNNKEL (reference sequence). The CDR3 covers 14 residues. Trimming removed 0 bases at V and 9 bases at J, with 12 bases between.

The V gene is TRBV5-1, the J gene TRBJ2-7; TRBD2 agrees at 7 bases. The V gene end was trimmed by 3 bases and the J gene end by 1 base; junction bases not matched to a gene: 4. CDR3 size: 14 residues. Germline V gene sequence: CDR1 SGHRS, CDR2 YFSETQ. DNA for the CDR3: TGCGCCAGCAGCTGGGGCGGGAGATCCTACGAGCAGTACTTC. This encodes CASSWGGRSYEQYF.

CDR3 residues: CASSLERGTYNEQFF. DNA of the CDR3: TGTGCCAGCAGCTTAGAGCGGGGAACTTACAATGAGCAGTTCTTC. The chain links TRBV11-2 to TRBJ2-1; weak D call: TRBD2 (6 bases). Germline CDR1 is SGHAT and CDR2 is FQNNGV. The CDR3 is 15 residues long. V shed 0 bases and J shed 4 bases, with 10 bases lying between them.

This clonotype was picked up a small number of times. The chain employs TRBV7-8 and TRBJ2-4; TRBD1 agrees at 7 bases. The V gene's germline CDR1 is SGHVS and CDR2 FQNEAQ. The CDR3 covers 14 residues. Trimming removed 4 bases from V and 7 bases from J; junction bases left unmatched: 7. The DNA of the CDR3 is TGTGCCAGCAGCTCACCAACACAGGGGAACATTCAGTACTTC. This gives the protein CASSSPTQGNIQYF.

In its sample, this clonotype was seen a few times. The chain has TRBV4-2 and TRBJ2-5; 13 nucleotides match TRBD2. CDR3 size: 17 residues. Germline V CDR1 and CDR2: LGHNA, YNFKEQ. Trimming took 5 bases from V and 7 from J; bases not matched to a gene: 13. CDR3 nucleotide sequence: TGTGCCAGCAGCAATAAAGGGACTAGCGGGGACCGGGGGACCCAGTACTTC. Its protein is CASSNKGTSGDRGTQYF.

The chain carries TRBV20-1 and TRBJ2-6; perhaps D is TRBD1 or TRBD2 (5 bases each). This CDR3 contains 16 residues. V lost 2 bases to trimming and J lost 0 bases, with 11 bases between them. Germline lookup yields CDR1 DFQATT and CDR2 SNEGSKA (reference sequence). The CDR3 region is CSARWLGVSGANVLTF. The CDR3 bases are TGCAGTGCTAGATGGCTGGGGGTCTCTGGGGCCAACGTCCTGACTTTC.

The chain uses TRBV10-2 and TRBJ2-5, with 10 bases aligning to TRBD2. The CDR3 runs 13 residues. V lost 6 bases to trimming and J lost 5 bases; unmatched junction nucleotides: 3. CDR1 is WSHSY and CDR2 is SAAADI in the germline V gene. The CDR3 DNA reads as TGCGCCAGCAGAACTAGCGGGGTGGAGACCCAGTACTTC. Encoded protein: CASRTSGVETQYF.

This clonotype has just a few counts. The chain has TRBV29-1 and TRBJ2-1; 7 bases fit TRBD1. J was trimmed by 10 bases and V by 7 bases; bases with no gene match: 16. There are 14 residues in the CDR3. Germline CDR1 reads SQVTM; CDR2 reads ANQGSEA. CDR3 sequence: CSAETGSLPEEQFF. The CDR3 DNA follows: TGCAGCGCCGAGACAGGGTCCCTACCGGAGGAGCAGTTCTTC.

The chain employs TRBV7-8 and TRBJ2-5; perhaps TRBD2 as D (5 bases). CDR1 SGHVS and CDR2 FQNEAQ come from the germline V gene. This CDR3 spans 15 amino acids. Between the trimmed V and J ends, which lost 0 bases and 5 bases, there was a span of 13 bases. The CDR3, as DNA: TGTGCCAGCAGCTTAGCGCGAATCGAGCGGGAGACCCAGTACTTC. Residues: CASSLARIERETQYF.

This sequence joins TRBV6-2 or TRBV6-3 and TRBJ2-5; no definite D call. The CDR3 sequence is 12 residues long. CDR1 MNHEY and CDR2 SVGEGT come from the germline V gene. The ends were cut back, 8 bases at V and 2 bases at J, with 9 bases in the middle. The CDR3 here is CASGQRQETQYF. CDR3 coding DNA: TGTGCCAGCGGCCAAAGACAAGAGACCCAGTACTTC.

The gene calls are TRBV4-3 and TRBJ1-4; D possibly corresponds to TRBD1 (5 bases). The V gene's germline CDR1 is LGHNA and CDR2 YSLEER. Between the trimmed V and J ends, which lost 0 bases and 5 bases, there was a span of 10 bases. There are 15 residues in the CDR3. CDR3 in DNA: TGCGCCAGCAGCCAAGATCTCAGGGCGAATGAAAAACTGTTTTTT. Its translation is CASSQDLRANEKLFF.

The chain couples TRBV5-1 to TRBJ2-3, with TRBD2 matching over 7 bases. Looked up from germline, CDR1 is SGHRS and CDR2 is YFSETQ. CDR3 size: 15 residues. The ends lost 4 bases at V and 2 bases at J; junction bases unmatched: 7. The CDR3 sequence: CASSPGTIDTDTQYF. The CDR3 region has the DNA TGCGCCAGCAGCCCAGGGACTATAGACACAGATACGCAGTATTTT.

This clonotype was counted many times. This CDR3 reads CAISGTGNEQFF. As DNA, the CDR3 is TGTGCCATCAGTGGGACGGGAAATGAGCAGTTCTTC. The chain has TRBV10-3 and TRBJ2-1, with D perhaps TRBD2 (5 bases). V shed 4 bases and J shed 7 bases, with 8 bases lying between them. The CDR3 contains 12 residues. Germline CDR1 ENHRY, CDR2 SYGVKD.

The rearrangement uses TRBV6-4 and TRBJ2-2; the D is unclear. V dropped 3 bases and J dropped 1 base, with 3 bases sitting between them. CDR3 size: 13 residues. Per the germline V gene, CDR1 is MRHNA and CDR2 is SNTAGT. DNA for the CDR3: TGTGCCAGCAGTGAGGAGAACACCGGGGAGCTGTTTTTT. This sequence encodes CASSEENTGELFF.

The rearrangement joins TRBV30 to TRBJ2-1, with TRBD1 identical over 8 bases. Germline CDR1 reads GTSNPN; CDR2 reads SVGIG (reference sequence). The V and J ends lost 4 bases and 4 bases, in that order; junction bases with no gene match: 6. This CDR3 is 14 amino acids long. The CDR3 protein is CAWIRQGIYNEQFF. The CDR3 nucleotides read TGTGCCTGGATCAGACAGGGGATTTACAATGAGCAGTTCTTC.

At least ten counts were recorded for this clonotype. CDR3 loop: CSVQGSDEQFF. CDR3 nucleotide sequence: TGCAGTGTACAGGGGAGCGATGAGCAGTTCTTC. V is TRBV20-1 and J is TRBJ2-1; 7 nucleotides line up with TRBD1. Per the germline V gene, CDR1 is DFQATT and CDR2 is SNEGSKA (reference sequence). V was clipped by 7 bases and J by 8 bases; unmatched bases: 5. The CDR3 runs to 11 residues.

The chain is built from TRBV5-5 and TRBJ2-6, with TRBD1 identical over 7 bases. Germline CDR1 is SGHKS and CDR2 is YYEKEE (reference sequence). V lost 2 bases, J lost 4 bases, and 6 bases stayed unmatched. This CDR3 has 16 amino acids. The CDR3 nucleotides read TGTGCCAGCAGCTTTACAGGGGCTGCGGGGGCCAACGTCCTGACTTTC. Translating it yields CASSFTGAAGANVLTF.

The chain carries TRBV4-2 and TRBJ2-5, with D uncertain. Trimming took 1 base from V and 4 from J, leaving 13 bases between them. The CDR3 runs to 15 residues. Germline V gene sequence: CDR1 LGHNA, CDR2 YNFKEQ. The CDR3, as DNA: TGTGCCAGCAGCCAAGTTGTTTACAGCATAGAGACCCAGTACTTC. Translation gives CASSQVVYSIETQYF.

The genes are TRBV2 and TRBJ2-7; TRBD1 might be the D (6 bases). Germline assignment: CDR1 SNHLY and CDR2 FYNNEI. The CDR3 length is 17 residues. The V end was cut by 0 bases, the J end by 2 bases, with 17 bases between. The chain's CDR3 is CASSEALGWQGPYEQYF. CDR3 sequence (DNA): TGTGCCAGCAGTGAAGCGCTTGGGTGGCAGGGGCCCTACGAGCAGTACTTC.

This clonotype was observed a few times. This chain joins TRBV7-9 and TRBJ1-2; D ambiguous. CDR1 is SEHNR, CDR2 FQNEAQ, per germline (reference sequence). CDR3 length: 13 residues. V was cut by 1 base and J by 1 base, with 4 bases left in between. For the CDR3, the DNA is TGTGCCAGCAGCTTAGTTCTTAACTATGGCTACACCTTC. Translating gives CASSLVLNYGYTF. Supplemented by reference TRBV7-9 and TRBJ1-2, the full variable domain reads DTGVSQNPRHKITKRGQNVTFRCDPISEHNRLYWYRQTLGQGPEFLTYFQNEAQLEKSRLLSDRFSAERPKGSFSTLEIQRTEQGDSAMYLCASSLVLNYGYTFGSGTRLTVV.

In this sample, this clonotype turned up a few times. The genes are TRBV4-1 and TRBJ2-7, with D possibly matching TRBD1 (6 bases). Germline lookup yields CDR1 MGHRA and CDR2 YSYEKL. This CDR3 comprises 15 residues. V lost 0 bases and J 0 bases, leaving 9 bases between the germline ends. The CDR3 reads CASSQEHRVSYEQYF. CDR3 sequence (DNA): TGCGCCAGCAGCCAAGAACACAGGGTCTCCTACGAGCAGTACTTC.

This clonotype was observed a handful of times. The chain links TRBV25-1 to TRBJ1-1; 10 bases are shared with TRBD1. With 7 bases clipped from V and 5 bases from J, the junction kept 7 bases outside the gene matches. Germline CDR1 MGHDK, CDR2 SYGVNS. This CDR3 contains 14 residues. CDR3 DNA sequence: TGTGCCAGCATTAGGACAGGGGGTTGGACTGAAGCTTTCTTT. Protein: CASIRTGGWTEAFF.

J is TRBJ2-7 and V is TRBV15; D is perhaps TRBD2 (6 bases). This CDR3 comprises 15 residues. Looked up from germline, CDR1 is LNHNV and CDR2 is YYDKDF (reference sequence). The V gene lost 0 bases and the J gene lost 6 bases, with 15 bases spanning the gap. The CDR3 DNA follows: TGTGCCACCAGCAGAGAGACAGACTCTAGCGTCGAGCAGTACTTC. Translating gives CATSRETDSSVEQYF.